Listed below are T cell receptor beta chains from one sample, sequenced in a study of T cell responses to AZD1222 COVID-19 vaccine. Using immunoSEQ multiplex PCR, the repertoire was profiled, and TCRdb retains in-frame clones only, with some absent. This sample yields 100,000 to 120,000 clones, of which around 93% are seen a single time; over 6% belongs to the top ten. Sequenced here: peripheral blood, sampled on day 0 of AZD1222 vaccination. The receptors here all came from an adult in good health. Both conserved end residues are part of each CDR3. The D gene is left open where the match is weak. The size field is filled for only some rows; it gives once, few, many or a size class.

clone_size,d_call,j_call,cdr3_length,v_call,cdr3_nt,cdr3_aa
NA,NA,TRBJ1-2,14,TRBV7-8,TGTGCCAGCAGCCCCCGGGAGGGAGACTATGGCTACACCTTC,CASSPREGDYGYTF
NA,TRBD1,TRBJ1-1,15,TRBV11-3,TGTGCCAGCAGCCCAGGGACAGGGGAAGGGACTGAAGCTTTCTTT,CASSPGTGEGTEAFF
NA,NA,TRBJ1-3,12,TRBV24-1,TGTGCCACCAGTGATTCAGGGGACACCATATATTTT,CATSDSGDTIYF
NA,NA,TRBJ1-1,14,TRBV11-2,TGTGCCAGCAGCTTAGCGGCAGGGAACACTGAAGCTTTCTTT,CASSLAAGNTEAFF
NA,TRBD1,TRBJ2-7,15,TRBV6-5,TGTGCCAGCCGTCTCCGGACAGGGACCCCCTACGAGCAGTACTTC,CASRLRTGTPYEQYF
NA,NA,TRBJ2-5,15,TRBV3-1/TRBV3-2,TGTGCCAGCAGCCAAGATACTCCTCTCCAAGAGACCCAGTACTTC,CASSQDTPLQETQYF
NA,TRBD2,TRBJ2-1,15,TRBV3-1/TRBV3-2,TGTGCCAGCAGCCAAGGATTAGCGGGGGGGGTCAGTAGGGTCTTC,CASSQGLAGGVSRVF
NA,NA,TRBJ2-3,15,TRBV28,TGTGCCAGCAGTTTTCAGGCCGCCAGCACAGATACGCAGTATTTT,CASSFQAASTDTQYF
NA,NA,TRBJ1-2,12,TRBV12-3/TRBV12-4,TGTGCCAGCAGCCACAGCAGGGATGGCTACACCTTC,CASSHSRDGYTF
NA,NA,TRBJ1-6,15,TRBV11-2,TGTGCCAGCAGCTCGCGAGGCAGCTATAATTCACCCCTCCACTTT,CASSSRGSYNSPLHF
NA,TRBD1,TRBJ2-7,17,TRBV19,TGTGCCAGTAGTAAACGGGGACAGACTACAGGCTCCTACGAGCAGTACTTC,CASSKRGQTTGSYEQYF
NA,NA,TRBJ1-5,15,TRBV6-5,TGTGCCAGCAGTTCTGGGGCAGGGCGTACACAGCCCCAGCATTTT,CASSSGAGRTQPQHF
NA,TRBD1,TRBJ1-3,16,TRBV9,TGTGCCAGCAGCCGAAACACAGGGGGCGCAGGAAACACCATATATTTT,CASSRNTGGAGNTIYF
NA,NA,TRBJ1-5,13,TRBV12-3/TRBV12-4,TGTGCCAGCAGTTTGGAGGGATGGCAGCCCCAGCATTTT,CASSLEGWQPQHF
NA,TRBD1,TRBJ1-4,15,TRBV28,TGTGCCAGCAGCAACAGGGGGCCGGGCAAGGAAAAACTGTTTTTT,CASSNRGPGKEKLFF
NA,NA,TRBJ1-6,14,TRBV3-1/TRBV3-2,TGTGCCAGCAGCCAAGGTCAGGTAAATTCACCCCTCCACTTT,CASSQGQVNSPLHF
NA,NA,TRBJ2-7,13,TRBV19,TGTGCCAGTAGTCCGGGAACTTCCTACGAGCAGTACTTC,CASSPGTSYEQYF
NA,NA,TRBJ1-4,14,TRBV5-5,TGTGCCAGCAGCTTTGGACCAACAGGCGAAAAACTGTTTTTT,CASSFGPTGEKLFF
NA,NA,TRBJ1-5,15,TRBV27,TGTGCCAGCAGTTTTTCTTCAGGGGATCTTCAGCCCCAGCATTTT,CASSFSSGDLQPQHF
NA,NA,TRBJ1-5,14,TRBV7-8,TGTGCCAGCAGCGGGGGAGTGAGCAATCAGCCCCAGCATTTT,CASSGGVSNQPQHF
NA,NA,TRBJ2-7,14,TRBV7-6,TGTGCCAGCAGCTTAGCGATGGACAGCCACGAGCAGTACTTC,CASSLAMDSHEQYF
NA,NA,TRBJ2-1,16,TRBV24-1,TGTGCCACCAGTGATTTGGATTCCCCAAGGGTCAATGAGCAGTTCTTC,CATSDLDSPRVNEQFF
NA,TRBD1,TRBJ1-1,14,TRBV7-9,TGTGCCAGCAGCTCCCAGGGGGAGAACACTGAAGCTTTCTTT,CASSSQGENTEAFF
NA,NA,TRBJ2-2,13,TRBV6-5,TGTGCCAGCAACCCGGACTCGATCCGGGAGCTGTTTTTT,CASNPDSIRELFF
NA,NA,TRBJ2-4,13,TRBV29-1,TGCAGCCTGGTTAGGGGACCCTCGGACATTCAGTACTTC,CSLVRGPSDIQYF
NA,NA,TRBJ2-7,11,TRBV20-1,TGCAGTGCCTGGGCTCGGGCGGAGCAGTACTTC,CSAWARAEQYF
NA,TRBD2,TRBJ2-1,18,TRBV7-9,TGTGCCAGCAGCTTAAGTGCTAGCGGGGGGGCCGTCAGCAATGAGCAGTTCTTC,CASSLSASGGAVSNEQFF
NA,NA,TRBJ2-7,12,TRBV11-2,TGTGCCAGCAGCTTAGCAGACTACGAGCAGTACTTC,CASSLADYEQYF
NA,NA,TRBJ2-3,19,TRBV7-9,TGTGCCAGCAGCTCTTCTGTTGGTAGCGTCGCGGATGGGACAGATACGCAGTATTTT,CASSSSVGSVADGTDTQYF
few,NA,TRBJ1-2,13,TRBV25-1,TGTGCCAGCAGTGAATCCGGACCTTATGGCTACACCTTC,CASSESGPYGYTF
NA,TRBD1,TRBJ2-7,15,TRBV15,TGTGCCACCAGCACCCACGGGACAGGCCAATACGAGCAGTACTTC,CATSTHGTGQYEQYF
NA,NA,TRBJ1-2,13,TRBV30,TGTGCCTGGAGTGGTGCGGCAGGGATAGGCTACACCTTC,CAWSGAAGIGYTF
NA,NA,TRBJ2-3,14,TRBV28,TGTGCCAGCAGTTTCGGCGTGGTGACAGATACGCAGTATTTT,CASSFGVVTDTQYF
NA,TRBD1,TRBJ1-6,13,TRBV30,TGTGCCTCCACGGGACAGTATAATTCACCCCTCCACTTT,CASTGQYNSPLHF
NA,NA,TRBJ2-5,13,TRBV2,TGTGCCAGCAGTGGTCCCAGCCAAGAGACCCAGTACTTC,CASSGPSQETQYF
NA,TRBD1,TRBJ2-7,15,TRBV6-5,TGTGCCAGCAGTTACTCGGACAGGGGAGGCTACGAGCAGTACTTC,CASSYSDRGGYEQYF
NA,NA,TRBJ2-6,17,TRBV30,TGTGCCTGGGTTATACTGCGTTATAAAAGTCGGGCCAACGTCCTGACTTTC,CAWVILRYKSRANVLTF
NA,TRBD2,TRBJ2-1,15,TRBV28,TGTGCCAGCAGCACAGGACTAGCGGCCTACAATGAGCAGTTCTTC,CASSTGLAAYNEQFF
NA,TRBD2,TRBJ2-7,16,TRBV30,TGTGCCTGGAGTGCCCCCCTAGCGGGGGGCGGGGGGGAGCAGTACTTC,CAWSAPLAGGGGEQYF
NA,TRBD2,TRBJ2-1,15,TRBV5-1,TGCGCCAGCAGCCTTCTAGCGGGGGGGCTTCCCGAGCAGTTCTTC,CASSLLAGGLPEQFF
NA,NA,TRBJ1-2,13,TRBV5-1,TGCGCCAGCAGCCCAGGCATGTGGTATGGCTACACCTTC,CASSPGMWYGYTF
NA,TRBD1,TRBJ2-1,15,TRBV24-1,TGTGCCACCAGTGATGGGGACAGAAAACGAAATGAGCAGTTCTTC,CATSDGDRKRNEQFF
NA,NA,TRBJ1-4,14,TRBV19,TGTGCCAGTAGCCCAGCTGGGGCTAATGAAAAACTGTTTTTT,CASSPAGANEKLFF
NA,NA,TRBJ2-2,17,TRBV5-4,TGTGCCAGCAGCTTGAGGGGACGTTCCCAGGGGACCGGGGAGCTGTTTTTT,CASSLRGRSQGTGELFF
NA,NA,TRBJ1-4,14,TRBV10-3,TGTGCCACCCGACCGCTTGCAACTAATGAAAAACTGTTTTTT,CATRPLATNEKLFF
NA,NA,TRBJ1-2,14,TRBV2,TGTGCCAGCCCCCCGCCAGGGAGCCCCTATGGCTACACCTTC,CASPPPGSPYGYTF